This T cell receptor (beta chain) originates from a study of PD-1 blockade in classical Hodgkin lymphoma. General observations from the study: Prior to therapy, complete responders displayed diversity much like that of newly diagnosed patients. When set against healthy donors, newly diagnosed patients were reported to show lower baseline TCR diversity.

V dropped 4 bases and J dropped 0 bases, with 13 bases sitting between them. The germline V gene has CDR1 MNHNY and CDR2 SVGAGI (reference sequence). The CDR3 consists of 16 residues. This clone turned up a few times. Its cognate antigen is unknown. TCRdb keeps only in-frame clones here, not all; method: immunoSEQ multiplex PCR. The sample consists of approximately 11,000 clones, more than 75% of them appearing once. All trial patients relapsed after autologous stem cell transplantation. When best responses were assessed, they were complete response, partial response or progressive disease. The chain links TRBV6-6 to TRBJ1-3; D gene ambiguous. The receptor was derived from a human donor with classical Hodgkin lymphoma. The sequences come from peripheral blood mononuclear cells (PBMCs), collected at baseline. The CDR3 DNA is TGTGCCAGCAGTTGGCAGGTTACCTCCTCTGGAAACACCATATATTTT. Its translation is CASSWQVTSSGNTIYF.